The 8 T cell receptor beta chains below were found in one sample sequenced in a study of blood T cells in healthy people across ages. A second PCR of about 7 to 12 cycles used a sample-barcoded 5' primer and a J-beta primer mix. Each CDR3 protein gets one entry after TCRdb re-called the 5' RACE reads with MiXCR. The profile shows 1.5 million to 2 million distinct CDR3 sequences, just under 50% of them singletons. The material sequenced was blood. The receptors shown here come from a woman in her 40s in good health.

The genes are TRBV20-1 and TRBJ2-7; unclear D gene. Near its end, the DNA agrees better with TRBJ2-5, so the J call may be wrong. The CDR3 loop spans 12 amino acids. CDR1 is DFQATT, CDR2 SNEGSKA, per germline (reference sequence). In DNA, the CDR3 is TGCACCTTCTCCCCTCCCGGGGAGACCCAGTACTTC. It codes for CTFSPPGETQYF.

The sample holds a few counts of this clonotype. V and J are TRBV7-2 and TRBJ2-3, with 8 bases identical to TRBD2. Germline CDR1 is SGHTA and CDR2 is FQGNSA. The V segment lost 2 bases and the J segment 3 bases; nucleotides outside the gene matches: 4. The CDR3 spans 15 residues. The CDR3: CASSLPAGVTDTQYF. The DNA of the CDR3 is TGTGCCAGCAGCTTACCAGCGGGGGTAACAGATACGCAGTATTTT.

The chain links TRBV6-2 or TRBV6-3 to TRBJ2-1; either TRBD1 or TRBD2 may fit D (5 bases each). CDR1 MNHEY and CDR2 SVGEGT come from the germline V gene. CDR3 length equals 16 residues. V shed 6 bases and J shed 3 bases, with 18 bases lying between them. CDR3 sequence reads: CASRKPRGSVYNEQFF. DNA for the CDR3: TGTGCCAGCAGGAAACCCCGGGGCTCGGTCTACAATGAGCAGTTCTTC.

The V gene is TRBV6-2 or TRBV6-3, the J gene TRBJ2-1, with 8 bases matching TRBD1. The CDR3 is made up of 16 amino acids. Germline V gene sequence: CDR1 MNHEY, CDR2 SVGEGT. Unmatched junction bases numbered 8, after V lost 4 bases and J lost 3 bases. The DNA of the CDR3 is TGTGCCAGCAGTTCCCACAGCAGGGGGCACTACAATGAGCAGTTCTTC. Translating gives CASSSHSRGHYNEQFF.

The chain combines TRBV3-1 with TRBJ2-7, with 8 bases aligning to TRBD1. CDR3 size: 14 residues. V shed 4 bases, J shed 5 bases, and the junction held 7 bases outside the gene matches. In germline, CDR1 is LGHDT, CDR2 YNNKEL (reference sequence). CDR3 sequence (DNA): TGTGCCAGCAGCCGCGGACAGGGCACCGACGAGCAGTACTTC. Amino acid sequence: CASSRGQGTDEQYF.

The CDR3 DNA reads as TGTGCTAGTGGTCTGGGGGGCTACATAGACAATGAGCAGTTCTTC. Translating gives CASGLGGYIDNEQFF. The chain links TRBV12-5 to TRBJ2-1; perhaps D is TRBD1 or TRBD2 (6 bases each). With 5 bases removed from V and 5 bases from J, the gap between germline ends came to 16 bases. Germline values: CDR1 LGHNT, CDR2 FRNRAP. This CDR3 region has 15 residues.

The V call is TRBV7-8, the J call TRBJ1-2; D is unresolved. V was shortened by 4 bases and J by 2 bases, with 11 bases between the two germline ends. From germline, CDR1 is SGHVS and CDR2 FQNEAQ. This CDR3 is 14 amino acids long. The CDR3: CASSSSGPNYGYTF. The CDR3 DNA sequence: TGTGCCAGCAGCTCCTCCGGGCCCAACTATGGCTACACCTTC.

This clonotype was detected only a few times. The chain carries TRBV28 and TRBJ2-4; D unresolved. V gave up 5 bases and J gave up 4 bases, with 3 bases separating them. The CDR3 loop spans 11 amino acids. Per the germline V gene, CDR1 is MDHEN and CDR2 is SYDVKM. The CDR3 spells CASSAKNIQYF. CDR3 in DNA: TGTGCCAGCAGTGCAAAAAACATTCAGTACTTC. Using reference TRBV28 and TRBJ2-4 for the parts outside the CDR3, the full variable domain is DVKVTQSSRYLVKRTGEKVFLECVQDMDHENMFWYRQDPGLGLRLIYFSYDVKMKEKGDIPEGYSVSREKKERFSLILESASTNQTSMYLCASSAKNIQYFGAGTRLSVL.